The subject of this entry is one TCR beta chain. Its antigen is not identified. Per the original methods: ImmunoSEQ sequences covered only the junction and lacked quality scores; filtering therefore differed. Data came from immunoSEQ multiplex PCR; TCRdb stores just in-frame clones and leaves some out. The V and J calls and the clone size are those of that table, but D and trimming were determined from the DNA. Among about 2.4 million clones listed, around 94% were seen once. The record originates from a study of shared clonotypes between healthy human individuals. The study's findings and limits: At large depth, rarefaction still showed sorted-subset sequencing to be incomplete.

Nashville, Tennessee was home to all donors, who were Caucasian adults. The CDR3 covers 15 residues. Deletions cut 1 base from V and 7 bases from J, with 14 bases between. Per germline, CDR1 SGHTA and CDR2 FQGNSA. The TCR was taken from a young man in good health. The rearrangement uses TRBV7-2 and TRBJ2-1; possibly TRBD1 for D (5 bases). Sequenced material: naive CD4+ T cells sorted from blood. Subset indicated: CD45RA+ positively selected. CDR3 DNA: TGTGCCAGCAGCTTAGTGGGGCTGATGGGGAATGAGCAGTTCTTC. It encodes CASSLVGLMGNEQFF.